This is a list of T cell receptor beta chains from one sample in a study of cytomegalovirus exposure and HLA in healthy donors. Sequenced by immunoSEQ multiplex PCR; TCRdb stores in-frame clones only, minus some. The data contain about 160,000 clones, roughly 80% of them singletons. The sequencing input was PBMCs. All receptors derive from a man younger than 45 in good health and CMV-seropositive. CDR3s include the opening cysteine and the closing phenylalanine or tryptophan. D genes are given only for firm matches. Clone size is stated in some rows and not others, as once, few, many or a class when expanded.

D | J | V | size | DNA | CDR3
- | TRBJ2-7 | TRBV2 | - | TGTGCCAGCAGACGAGGCCCCAACTACGAGCAGTACTTC | CASRRGPNYEQYF
- | TRBJ2-2 | TRBV5-1 | - | TGCGCCACCCGAGGGACTTCCTCGAACACCGGGGAGCTGTTTTTT | CATRGTSSNTGELFF
TRBD1 | TRBJ1-1 | TRBV19 | - | TGTGCCAGTAGTAACCCCTGGACAGGGGAGACTTACACTGAAGCTTTCTTT | CASSNPWTGETYTEAFF
- | TRBJ1-4 | TRBV4-3 | - | TGCGCCAGCAGCCAAGCCCCATTAGGACAGAATGAAAAACTGTTTTTT | CASSQAPLGQNEKLFF
- | TRBJ2-7 | TRBV6-6 | - | TGTGCCAGCAGTTCCCCCCGGGGTGAACTCTACGAGCAGTACTTC | CASSSPRGELYEQYF
- | TRBJ2-3 | TRBV7-2 | - | TGTGCCAGCAGCCCCCGGGAGCGGGTTTCCACAGATACGCAGTATTTT | CASSPRERVSTDTQYF
- | TRBJ2-2 | TRBV29-1 | once | TGCAGCGTCGGGACATCCGCGAACACCGGGGAGCTGTTTTTT | CSVGTSANTGELFF
TRBD1 | TRBJ2-5 | TRBV5-1 | - | TGCGCCAGCAGTTCCGGGACAGGGGGCCAAGAGACCCAGTACTTC | CASSSGTGGQETQYF
- | TRBJ1-6 | TRBV7-9 | - | TGTGCCAGCAGCCCCCAGGGGATTAATTCACCCCTCCACTTT | CASSPQGINSPLHF
TRBD2 | TRBJ2-3 | TRBV4-3 | - | TGCGCCAGCAGCGGCACAAGCGGGGGGGCGGAAGATACGCAGTATTTT | CASSGTSGGAEDTQYF
TRBD1 | TRBJ2-7 | TRBV5-1 | - | TGCGCCAGCTATCGTCAGGGGGCTGGCGAGCAGTACTTC | CASYRQGAGEQYF
TRBD1 | TRBJ2-7 | TRBV7-6 | few | TGTGCCAGCAGCGGTAGTGGGACAGGGGTTGTCTACGAGCAGTACTTC | CASSGSGTGVVYEQYF
- | TRBJ2-7 | TRBV6-6 | - | TGTGCCAGCAGTTACCAGACCTACGAGCAGTACTTC | CASSYQTYEQYF
- | TRBJ2-7 | TRBV30 | - | TGTGCCTGGAGGCGAGGGCCGAGCTACGAGCAGTACTTC | CAWRRGPSYEQYF
- | TRBJ1-1 | TRBV19 | few | TGTGCCAGTAGTATAGCGGCCCGACTTCACACTGAAGCTTTCTTT | CASSIAARLHTEAFF
TRBD1 | TRBJ2-7 | TRBV4-1 | - | TGCGCCAGCAGCCGGGAACCGGGACAGGAGTCCTACGAGCAGTACTTC | CASSREPGQESYEQYF
TRBD2 | TRBJ2-3 | TRBV10-3 | few | TGTGCCATCACCCAGACTAGCGGGGTAAGCGATACGCAGTATTTT | CAITQTSGVSDTQYF
TRBD2 | TRBJ2-3 | TRBV29-1 | - | TGCAGCGTTGAAGGCGGGGGACTAGCGGGGGGCAAATCATTGTATTTT | CSVEGGGLAGGKSLYF
TRBD1 | TRBJ2-3 | TRBV7-3 | few | TGTGCCAGCAGCAGGGACAGGGGTCGCACAGATACGCAGTATTTT | CASSRDRGRTDTQYF
- | TRBJ2-3 | TRBV6-5 | few | TGTGCCAGCCGAGGGCCGAGCACAGATACGCAGTATTTT | CASRGPSTDTQYF
TRBD2 | TRBJ2-3 | TRBV4-3 | - | TGCGCCAGCGCGACTAGCGGATTCACAGATACGCAGTATTTT | CASATSGFTDTQYF
- | TRBJ1-5 | TRBV6-1 | - | TGTGCCAGCAGTGAGCAAGCATACCAGCCCCAGCATTTT | CASSEQAYQPQHF
- | TRBJ2-7 | TRBV9 | once | TGTGCCAGCACCCCTGCTAAGAGCTCCTACGAGCAGTACTTC | CASTPAKSSYEQYF
TRBD2 | TRBJ2-3 | TRBV9 | few | TGTGCCAGCAGCGTAGCGGGACTAGCGGGGGGATCCCACACAGATACGCAGTATTTT | CASSVAGLAGGSHTDTQYF
TRBD1 | TRBJ2-4 | TRBV7-9 | - | TGTGCCAGCAGCGAACGACAGGGGTCGCTAGCCAAAAACATTCAGTACTTC | CASSERQGSLAKNIQYF
TRBD1 | TRBJ1-2 | TRBV5-1 | - | TGCGCCAGCAGAAACGACAGGGCTGGTGGCTACACCTTC | CASRNDRAGGYTF
TRBD1 | TRBJ2-5 | TRBV5-6 | once | TGTGCCAGCACATTAGACAGGGGGTATTGGGAGACCCAGTACTTC | CASTLDRGYWETQYF